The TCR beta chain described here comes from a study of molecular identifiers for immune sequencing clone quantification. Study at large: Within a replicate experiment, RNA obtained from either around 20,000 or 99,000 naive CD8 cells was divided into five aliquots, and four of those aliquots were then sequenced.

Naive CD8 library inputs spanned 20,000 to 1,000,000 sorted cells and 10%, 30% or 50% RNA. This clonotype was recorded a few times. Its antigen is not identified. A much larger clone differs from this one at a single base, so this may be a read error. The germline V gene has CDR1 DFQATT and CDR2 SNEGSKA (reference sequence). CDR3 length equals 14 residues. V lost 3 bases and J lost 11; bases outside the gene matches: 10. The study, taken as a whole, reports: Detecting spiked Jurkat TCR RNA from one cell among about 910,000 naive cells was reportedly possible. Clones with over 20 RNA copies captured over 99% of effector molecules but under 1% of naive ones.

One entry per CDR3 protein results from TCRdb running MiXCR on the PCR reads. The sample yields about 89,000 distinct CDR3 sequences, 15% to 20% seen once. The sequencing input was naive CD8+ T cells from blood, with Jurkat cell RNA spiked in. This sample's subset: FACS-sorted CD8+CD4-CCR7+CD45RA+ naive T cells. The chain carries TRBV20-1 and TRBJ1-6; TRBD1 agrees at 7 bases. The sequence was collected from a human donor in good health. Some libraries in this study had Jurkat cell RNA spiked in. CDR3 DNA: TGCAGTGCTAGGGCGGACAGGAACCATCCACCCCTCCACTTT. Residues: CSARADRNHPPLHF.